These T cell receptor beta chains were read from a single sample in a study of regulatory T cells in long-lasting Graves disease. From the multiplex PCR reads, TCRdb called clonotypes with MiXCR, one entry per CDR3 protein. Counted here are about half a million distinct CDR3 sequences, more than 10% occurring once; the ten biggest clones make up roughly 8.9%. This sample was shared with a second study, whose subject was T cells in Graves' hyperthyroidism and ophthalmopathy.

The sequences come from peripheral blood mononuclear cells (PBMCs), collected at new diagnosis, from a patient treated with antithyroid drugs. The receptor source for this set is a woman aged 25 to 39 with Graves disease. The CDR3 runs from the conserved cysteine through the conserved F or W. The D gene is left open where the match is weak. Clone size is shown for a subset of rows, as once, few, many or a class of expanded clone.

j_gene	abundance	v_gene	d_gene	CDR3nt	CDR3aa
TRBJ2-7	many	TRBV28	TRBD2	TGTGCCAGCAGTTTAATAGCGGGAGGAACCTACGAGCAGTACTTC	CASSLIAGGTYEQYF
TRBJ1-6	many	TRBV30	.	TGTGCCTGGGATTCGGGCCTGTCTGGTCCCCTCCACTTT	CAWDSGLSGPLHF
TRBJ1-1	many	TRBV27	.	TGTGCCAGCAGTTTATCCTCTTGGGGGAGGCGTGTGAACACTGAAGCTTTCTTT	CASSLSSWGRRVNTEAFF
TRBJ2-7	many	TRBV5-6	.	TGTGCCAGCAGCCACATCAGCTCCTACGAGCAGTACTTC	CASSHISSYEQYF
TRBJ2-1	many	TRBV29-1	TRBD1	TGCAGCGTTGAAGTGACAGGGGTAGGGAATGAGCAGTTCTTC	CSVEVTGVGNEQFF
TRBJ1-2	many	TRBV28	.	TGTGCCAGCAGCTTAGGGGGACAAAACTATGGCTACACCTTC	CASSLGGQNYGYTF
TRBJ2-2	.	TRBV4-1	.	TGCGCCAGCAGCCAAGTAGAGGGGAACACCGGGGAGCTGTTTTTT	CASSQVEGNTGELFF
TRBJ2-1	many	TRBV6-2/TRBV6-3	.	TGTGCCAGCAGTGAAAGGGTGCTGAGCTCCTACAATGAGCAGTTCTTC	CASSERVLSSYNEQFF
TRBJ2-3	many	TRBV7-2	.	TGTGCCAGCAGTTCGCAGAGTGTGGCAGATACGCAGTATTTT	CASSSQSVADTQYF
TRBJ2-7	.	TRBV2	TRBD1	TGTGCCAGCGGGACAGACAACTACGAGCAGTACTTC	CASGTDNYEQYF
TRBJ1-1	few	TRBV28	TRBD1	TGTGCCAGCCGGACAGGGCACACTGAAGCTTTCTTT	CASRTGHTEAFF
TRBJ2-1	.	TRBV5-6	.	TGTGCCAGCAGCATCAAGGGGCCATCGGTGACCGACATTGAGCAGTTCTTC	CASSIKGPSVTDIEQFF
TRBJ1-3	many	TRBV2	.	TGTGCCAGCAGTCCCCTGGCGACAGGTTTCTCTGGAAACACCATATATTTT	CASSPLATGFSGNTIYF
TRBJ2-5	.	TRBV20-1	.	TGCAGTGCTTCCTGGGAGACCCAGTACTTC	CSASWETQYF
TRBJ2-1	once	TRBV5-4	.	TGTGCCAGCAGCTTGGGGCCTCAGCAGTTCTTC	CASSLGPQQFF
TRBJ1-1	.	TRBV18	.	TGTACCAGCTTCCCACGAGGGGGACACCAAGAAGCTTTCTTT	CTSFPRGGHQEAFF
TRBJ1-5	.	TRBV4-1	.	TGCGCCAGCAGCCAAAGGCTACTGATCGGTCAGCCCCAGCATTTT	CASSQRLLIGQPQHF
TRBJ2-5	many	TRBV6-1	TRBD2	TGTGCCAAGACTAGCGGCACGAAAGAGACCCAGTACTTC	CAKTSGTKETQYF
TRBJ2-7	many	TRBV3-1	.	TGTGCCAGCAGCCAGTACCAGGACTTGGTCGGCGAGCAGTACTTC	CASSQYQDLVGEQYF
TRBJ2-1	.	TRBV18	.	TGTGCCAGCTCATCCCAGAAGGAGGGGTGGCAGTTCTTC	CASSSQKEGWQFF
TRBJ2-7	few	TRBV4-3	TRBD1	TGCGCCAGCAGCCAAGATTTGACCCGTCATAACCGGGACAGGGGATACGAGCAGTACTTC	CASSQDLTRHNRDRGYEQYF
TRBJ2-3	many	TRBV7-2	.	TGTGCCAGCAGCAAACAGGCTCTGAGCACAGATACGCAGTATTTT	CASSKQALSTDTQYF
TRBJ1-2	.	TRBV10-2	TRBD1	TGCGCCAGCAGTTCCGGGACAGTGGAAAACACCTTC	CASSSGTVENTF
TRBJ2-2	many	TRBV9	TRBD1	TGTGCCAGCAGCCCCCACCCGGACAGGGCCACCGGGGAGCTGTTTTTT	CASSPHPDRATGELFF
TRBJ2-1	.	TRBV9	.	TGTGCCAGCAGCGTAGTACTCACATACAATGAGCAGTTCTTC	CASSVVLTYNEQFF
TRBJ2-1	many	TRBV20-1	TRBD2	TGCAGTGCTAGAGATCCCCGGGCCGCTAGCGGGGTTTACAATGAGCAGTTCTTC	CSARDPRAASGVYNEQFF
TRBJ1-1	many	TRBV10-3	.	TGTGCCATCAGGGGAGGAGGGACGCCTAGGGAGGTCTTT	CAIRGGGTPREVF
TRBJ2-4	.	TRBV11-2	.	TGTGCCAGCAGCCCCTCGTTATTGCTAGCCAAAAACATTCAGTACTTC	CASSPSLLLAKNIQYF
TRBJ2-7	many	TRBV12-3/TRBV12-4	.	TGTGCCAGCAGTTTCTGGACGGGCGAGCAGTACTTC	CASSFWTGEQYF
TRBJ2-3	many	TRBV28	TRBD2	TGTGCCAGCAGGCGGAGCGGGGTCACAGATACGCAGTATTTT	CASRRSGVTDTQYF
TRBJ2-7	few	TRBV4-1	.	TGCGCCAGCAGCCAAGTCTGGACCTCCCCTTGGGAGCAGTACTTC	CASSQVWTSPWEQYF
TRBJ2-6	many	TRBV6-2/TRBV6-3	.	TGTGCCAGCAGTAGGGACAATACCCGCTCTGGGGCCAACGTCCTGACTTTC	CASSRDNTRSGANVLTF
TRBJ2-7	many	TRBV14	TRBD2	TGTGCCAGCAGCCAACGCGGGACTAGCGGGAGAAGCCTGTACGAGCAGTACTTC	CASSQRGTSGRSLYEQYF
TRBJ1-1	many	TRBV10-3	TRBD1	TGTGCCATCAGGGACAGGGGGCAAGTGAACACTGAAGCTTTCTTT	CAIRDRGQVNTEAFF
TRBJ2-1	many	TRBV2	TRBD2	TGTGCCAGCAGTGAAAGGGGGACTAGAGGTGAGCAGTTCTTC	CASSERGTRGEQFF
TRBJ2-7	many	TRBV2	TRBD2	TGTGCCAGCGGTACGGGAGGGACCCACGAGCAGTACTTC	CASGTGGTHEQYF
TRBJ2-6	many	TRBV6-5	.	TGTGCCAGCAGTTTCGGGGACTCTTCTGGGGCCAACGTCCTGACTTTC	CASSFGDSSGANVLTF
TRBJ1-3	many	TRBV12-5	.	TGTGCTAGTGGTTTGAGTGGAGACACCATATATTTT	CASGLSGDTIYF
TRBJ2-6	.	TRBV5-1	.	TGCGCCAGCGGCGATCACTCTGGGGCCAACGTCCTGACTTTC	CASGDHSGANVLTF
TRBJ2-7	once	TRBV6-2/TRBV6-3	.	TGTGCCAGCAGTTACCAGCGGAAGCCCCCCTCAGACGTCTACGAGCAGTACTTC	CASSYQRKPPSDVYEQYF
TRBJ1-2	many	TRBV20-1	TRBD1	TGCAGTGTCAGGGGGCTGAGATATGGCTACACCTTC	CSVRGLRYGYTF
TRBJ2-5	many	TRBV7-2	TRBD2	TGTGCCAGCAGCTTAAACGGAGCGGGGAGCGGAGAGACCCAGTACTTC	CASSLNGAGSGETQYF
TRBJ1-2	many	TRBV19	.	TGTGCCAGTAGTTTCGGGGAAACTAACTATGGCTACACCTTC	CASSFGETNYGYTF
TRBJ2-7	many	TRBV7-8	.	TGTGCCAGCAGCTTAGCGGAGACTAGCTACGAGCAGTACTTC	CASSLAETSYEQYF
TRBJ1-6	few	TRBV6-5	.	TGTGCCAGCAGTTACCAGGAGGGGATAACCCTCCACTTT	CASSYQEGITLHF
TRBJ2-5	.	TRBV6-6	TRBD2	TGTGCCAGCAGTTACTCGCTGGGGGGGAGGGAGACCCAGTACTTC	CASSYSLGGRETQYF
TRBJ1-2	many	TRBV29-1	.	TGCAGCGTTACTCAGGGGGGCTACACCTTC	CSVTQGGYTF
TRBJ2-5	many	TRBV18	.	TGTGCCAGCTCCCTCCGCGCAGGGGAAGCGGAAGAGACCCAGTACTTC	CASSLRAGEAEETQYF
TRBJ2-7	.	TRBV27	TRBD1	TGTGCCAGCCACCGGACAGGGTATAACTACTACGAGCAGTACTTC	CASHRTGYNYYEQYF
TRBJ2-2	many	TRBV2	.	TGTGCCACAAGGGGGACTACGAACACCGGGGAGCTGTTTTTT	CATRGTTNTGELFF
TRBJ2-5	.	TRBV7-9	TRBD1	TGTGCCAGCAGCTACCAGACAGGGGGCGACGAAGAGACCCAGTACTTC	CASSYQTGGDEETQYF
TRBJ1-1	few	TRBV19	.	TGTGCCAGTAGTATAGATATAGGGACAAGAGGAGCTTTCTTT	CASSIDIGTRGAFF
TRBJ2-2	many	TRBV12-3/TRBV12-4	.	TGTGCCAGCAGTTTCAGGACAGCGAACACCGGGGAGCTGTTTTTT	CASSFRTANTGELFF
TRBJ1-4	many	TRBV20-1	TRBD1	TGCAGTGCTCAACAGGGGGTAACTAATGAAAAACTGTTTTTT	CSAQQGVTNEKLFF
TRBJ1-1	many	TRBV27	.	TGTGCCAGCAGTAGGGGATTTGGGGAAGCTTTCTTT	CASSRGFGEAFF
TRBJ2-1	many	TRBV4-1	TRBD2	TGCGCCAGCAGGGAGACTAGCGGGAGTTACAATGAGCAGTTCTTC	CASRETSGSYNEQFF
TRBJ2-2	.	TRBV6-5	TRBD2	TGTGCCAGCAGTTACTTCGGACTAGCGGGAAGCACCGGGGAGCTGTTTTTT	CASSYFGLAGSTGELFF
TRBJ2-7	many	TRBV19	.	TGTGCCAGTAGTAGGTATCGGGGGTCCTACGAGCAGTACTTC	CASSRYRGSYEQYF